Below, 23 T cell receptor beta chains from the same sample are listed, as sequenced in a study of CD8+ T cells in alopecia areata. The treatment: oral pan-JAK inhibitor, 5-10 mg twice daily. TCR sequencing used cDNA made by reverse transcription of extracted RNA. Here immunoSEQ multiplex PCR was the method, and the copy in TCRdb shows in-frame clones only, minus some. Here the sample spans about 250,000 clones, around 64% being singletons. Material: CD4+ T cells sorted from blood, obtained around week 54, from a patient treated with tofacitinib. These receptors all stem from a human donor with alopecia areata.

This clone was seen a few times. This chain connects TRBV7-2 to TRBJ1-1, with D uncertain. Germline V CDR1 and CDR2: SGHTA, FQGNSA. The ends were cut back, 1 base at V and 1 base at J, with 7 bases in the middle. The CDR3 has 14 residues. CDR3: CASSLVRQNTEAFF. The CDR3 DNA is TGTGCCAGCAGCTTAGTTCGTCAGAACACTGAAGCTTTCTTT.

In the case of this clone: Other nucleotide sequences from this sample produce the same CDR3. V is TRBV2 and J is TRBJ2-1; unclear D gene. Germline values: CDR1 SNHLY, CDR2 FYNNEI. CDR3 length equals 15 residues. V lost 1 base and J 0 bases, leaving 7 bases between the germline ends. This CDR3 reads CASSEDRSSYNEQFF. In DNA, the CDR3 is TGTGCCAGCAGTGAAGACAGAAGCTCCTACAATGAGCAGTTCTTC.

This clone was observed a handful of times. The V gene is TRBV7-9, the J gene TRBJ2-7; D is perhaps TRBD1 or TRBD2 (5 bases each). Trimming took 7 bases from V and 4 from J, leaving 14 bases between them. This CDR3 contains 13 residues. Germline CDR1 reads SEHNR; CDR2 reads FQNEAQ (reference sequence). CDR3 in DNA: TGTGCCAGCATGCTCTCAGGGAGATACGAGCAGTACTTC. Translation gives CASMLSGRYEQYF.

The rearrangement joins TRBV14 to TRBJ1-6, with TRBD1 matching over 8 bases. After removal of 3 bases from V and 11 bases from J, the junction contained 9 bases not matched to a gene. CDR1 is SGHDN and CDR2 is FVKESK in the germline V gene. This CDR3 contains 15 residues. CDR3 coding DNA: TGTGCCAGCAGCCACAGGACAGGGACGGCGGCACCCCTCCACTTT. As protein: CASSHRTGTAAPLHF.

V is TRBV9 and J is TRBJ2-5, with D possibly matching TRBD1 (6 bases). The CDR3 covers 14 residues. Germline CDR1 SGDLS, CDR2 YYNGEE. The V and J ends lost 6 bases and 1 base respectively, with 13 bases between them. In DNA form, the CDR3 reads TGTGCCAGCAACGAACAGGGTTCCCAAGAGACCCAGTACTTC. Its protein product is CASNEQGSQETQYF.

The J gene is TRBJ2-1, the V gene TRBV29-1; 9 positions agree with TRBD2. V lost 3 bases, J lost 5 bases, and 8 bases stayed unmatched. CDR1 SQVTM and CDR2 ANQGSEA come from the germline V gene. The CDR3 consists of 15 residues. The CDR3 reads CSVEPPTSGDNEQFF. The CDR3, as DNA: TGCAGCGTTGAGCCCCCGACTAGCGGTGACAATGAGCAGTTCTTC.

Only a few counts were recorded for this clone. The CDR3 nucleotides are TGTGCCATCAGTGAAAGGGACACCGGGGAGCTGTTTTTT. Its translation is CAISERDTGELFF. The chain couples TRBV10-3 to TRBJ2-2; D gene ambiguous. The V end lost 3 bases, the J end lost 3 bases, and 5 bases lay between the germline ends. Germline CDR1 is ENHRY and CDR2 is SYGVKD. The CDR3 is 13 residues long.

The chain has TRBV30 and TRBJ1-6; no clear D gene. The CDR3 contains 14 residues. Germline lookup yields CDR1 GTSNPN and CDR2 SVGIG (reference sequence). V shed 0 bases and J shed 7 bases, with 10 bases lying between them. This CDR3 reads CAWSVKKPNSPLHF. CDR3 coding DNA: TGTGCCTGGAGTGTAAAGAAGCCGAATTCACCCCTCCACTTT.

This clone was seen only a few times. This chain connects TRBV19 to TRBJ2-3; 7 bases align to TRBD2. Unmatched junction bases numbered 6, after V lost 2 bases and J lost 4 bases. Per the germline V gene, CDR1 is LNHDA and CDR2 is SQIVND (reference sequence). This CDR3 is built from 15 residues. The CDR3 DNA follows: TGTGCCAGTAGTATACCAGCGGGGCGCGCAGATACGCAGTATTTT. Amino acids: CASSIPAGRADTQYF.

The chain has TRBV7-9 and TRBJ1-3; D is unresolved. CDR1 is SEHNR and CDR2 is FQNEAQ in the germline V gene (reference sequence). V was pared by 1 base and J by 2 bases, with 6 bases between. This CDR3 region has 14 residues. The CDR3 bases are TGTGCCAGCAGCTTAGAAGGACCTGGAAACACCATATATTTT. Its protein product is CASSLEGPGNTIYF.

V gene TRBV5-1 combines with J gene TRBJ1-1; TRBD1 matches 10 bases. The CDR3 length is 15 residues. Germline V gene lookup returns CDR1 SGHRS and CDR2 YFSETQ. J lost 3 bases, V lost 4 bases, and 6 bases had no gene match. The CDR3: CASSPGDRGHTEAFF. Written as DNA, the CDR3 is TGCGCCAGCAGCCCAGGGGACAGGGGTCACACTGAAGCTTTCTTT. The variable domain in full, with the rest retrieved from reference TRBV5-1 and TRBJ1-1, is KAGVTQTPRYLIKTRGQQVTLSCSPISGHRSVSWYQQTPGQGLQFLFEYFSETQRNKGNFPGRFSGRQFSNSRSEMNVSTLELGDSALYLCASSPGDRGHTEAFFGQGTRLTVV.

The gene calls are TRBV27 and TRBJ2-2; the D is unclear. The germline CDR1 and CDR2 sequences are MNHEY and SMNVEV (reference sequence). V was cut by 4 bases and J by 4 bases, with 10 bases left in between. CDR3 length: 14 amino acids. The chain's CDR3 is CASSSLAFTGELFF. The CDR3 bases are TGTGCCAGCAGTTCGTTGGCCTTCACCGGGGAGCTGTTTTTT.

The CDR3 DNA is TGTGCCAGCAGTAACCTACTAGCGGGGCCTCAAGAGACCCAGTACTTC. This gives the protein CASSNLLAGPQETQYF. The chain joins TRBV6-6 to TRBJ2-5; TRBD2 agrees at 10 bases. Germline CDR1 is MNHNY and CDR2 is SVGAGI (reference sequence). The length of the CDR3 is 16 residues. With V trimmed by 5 bases and J by 2 bases, 8 bases remained unmatched.

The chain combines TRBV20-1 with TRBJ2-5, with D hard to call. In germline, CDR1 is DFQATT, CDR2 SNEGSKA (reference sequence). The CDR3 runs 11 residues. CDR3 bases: TGCAGCGGACGGATCCAAGAGACCCAGTACTTC. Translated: CSGRIQETQYF.

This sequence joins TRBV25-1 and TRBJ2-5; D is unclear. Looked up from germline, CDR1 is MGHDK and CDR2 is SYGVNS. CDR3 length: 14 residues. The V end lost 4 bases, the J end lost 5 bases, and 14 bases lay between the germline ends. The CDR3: CASSVFKTWETQYF. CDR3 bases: TGTGCCAGCAGTGTATTCAAGACCTGGGAGACCCAGTACTTC.

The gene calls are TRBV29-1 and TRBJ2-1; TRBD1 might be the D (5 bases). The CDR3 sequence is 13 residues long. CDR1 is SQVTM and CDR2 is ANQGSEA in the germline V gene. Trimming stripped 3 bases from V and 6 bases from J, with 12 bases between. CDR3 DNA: TGCAGCGTTGAGGGGCGGCCCAGCAATGAGCAGTTCTTC. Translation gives CSVEGRPSNEQFF.

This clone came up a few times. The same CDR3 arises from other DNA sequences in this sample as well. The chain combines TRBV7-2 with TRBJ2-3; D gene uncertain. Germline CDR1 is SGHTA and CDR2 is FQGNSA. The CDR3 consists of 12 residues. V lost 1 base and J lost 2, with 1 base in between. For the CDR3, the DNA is TGTGCCAGCAGCTTAGACACAGATACGCAGTATTTT. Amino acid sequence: CASSLDTDTQYF.

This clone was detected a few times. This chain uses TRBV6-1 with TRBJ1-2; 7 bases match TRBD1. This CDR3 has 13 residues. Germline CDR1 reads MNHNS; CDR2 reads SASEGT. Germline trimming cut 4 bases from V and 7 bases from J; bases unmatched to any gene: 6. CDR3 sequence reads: CASSGNRGGGYTF. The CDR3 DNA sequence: TGTGCCAGCAGTGGAAACAGGGGCGGTGGCTACACCTTC.

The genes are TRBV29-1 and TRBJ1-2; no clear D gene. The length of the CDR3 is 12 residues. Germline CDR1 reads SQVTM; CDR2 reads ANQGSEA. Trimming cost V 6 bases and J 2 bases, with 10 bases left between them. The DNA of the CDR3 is TGCAGCGTGGGCAAGGAGAACTATGGCTACACCTTC. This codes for CSVGKENYGYTF. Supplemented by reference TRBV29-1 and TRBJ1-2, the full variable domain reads SAVISQKPSRDICQRGTSLTIQCQVDSQVTMMFWYRQQPGQSLTLIATANQGSEATYESGFVIDKFPISRPNLTFSTLTVSNMSPEDSSIYLCSVGKENYGYTFGSGTRLTVV.

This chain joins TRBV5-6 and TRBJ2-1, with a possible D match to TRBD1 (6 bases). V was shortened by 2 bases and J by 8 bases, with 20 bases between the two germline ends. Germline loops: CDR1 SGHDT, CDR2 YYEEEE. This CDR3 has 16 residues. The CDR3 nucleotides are TGTGCCAGCAGCTTTGCTCTGGGACACGTAACCGATGAGCAGTTCTTC. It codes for CASSFALGHVTDEQFF.

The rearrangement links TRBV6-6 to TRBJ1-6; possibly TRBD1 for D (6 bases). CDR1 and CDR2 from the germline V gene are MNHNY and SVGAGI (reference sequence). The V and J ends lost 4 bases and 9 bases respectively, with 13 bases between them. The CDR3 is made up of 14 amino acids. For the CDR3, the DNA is TGTGCCAGCAGTTTCCCAGGGGTTGGTTCACCCCTCCACTTT. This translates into CASSFPGVGSPLHF.

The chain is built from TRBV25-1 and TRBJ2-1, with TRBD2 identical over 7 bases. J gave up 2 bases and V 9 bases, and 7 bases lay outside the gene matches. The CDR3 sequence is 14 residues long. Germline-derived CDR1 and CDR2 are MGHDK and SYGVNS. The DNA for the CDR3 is TGTGCCAGTAACTCCGGGACTACCTACAATGAGCAGTTCTTC. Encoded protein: CASNSGTTYNEQFF.

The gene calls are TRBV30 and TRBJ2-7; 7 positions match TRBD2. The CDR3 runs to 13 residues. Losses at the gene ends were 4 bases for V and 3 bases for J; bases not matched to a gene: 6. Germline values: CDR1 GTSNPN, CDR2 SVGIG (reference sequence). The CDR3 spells CAWIRGVGYEQYF. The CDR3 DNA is TGTGCCTGGATTCGGGGGGTAGGCTACGAGCAGTACTTC. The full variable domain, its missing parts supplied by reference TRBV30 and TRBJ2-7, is SQTIHQWPATLVQPVGSPLSLECTVEGTSNPNLYWYRQAAGRGLQLLFYSVGIGQISSEVPQNLSASRPQDRQFILSSKKLLLSDSGFYLCAWIRGVGYEQYFGPGTRLTVT.